This TCR beta chain was found in a study of regulatory T cells in long-lasting Graves disease. Study-wide points: The number of shared public clonotypes was higher in persistent patients (approximately 2,600) than new patients (966). There were preferences for TRBV28, TRBJ1-2 and TRBJ2-5 in persistent disease.

Time point described: newly diagnosed GD, antithyroid drugs for less than 3 months. RNA extracted from PBMCs served as the sequencing template. Graves' disease diagnoses used American Thyroid Association guidelines. Combining iRepertoire HTBI primers with Arm-PCR of CDR3 regions, the authors built TCR beta libraries. TCRdb independently ran MiXCR on the multiplex PCR reads; one entry per CDR3 protein. This table holds approximately 250,000 distinct CDR3 sequences, 18% found once. CDR3 size: 15 residues. Germline trimming cut 3 bases from V and 1 base from J; bases unmatched to any gene: 4. Germline V gives CDR1 DFQATT, CDR2 SNEGSKA (reference sequence). The table lists this clonotype with many counts. Its cognate antigen is unknown.

The source material was peripheral blood mononuclear cells (PBMCs), sampled at new diagnosis, from a patient treated with antithyroid drugs. V gene TRBV20-1 combines with J gene TRBJ2-5; 11 positions agree with TRBD2. This TCR was sampled from a female donor with Graves disease. The CDR3 sequence: CSASPGTSGQETQYF. The CDR3 coding sequence is TGCAGTGCTAGTCCCGGGACTAGCGGCCAAGAGACCCAGTACTTC.